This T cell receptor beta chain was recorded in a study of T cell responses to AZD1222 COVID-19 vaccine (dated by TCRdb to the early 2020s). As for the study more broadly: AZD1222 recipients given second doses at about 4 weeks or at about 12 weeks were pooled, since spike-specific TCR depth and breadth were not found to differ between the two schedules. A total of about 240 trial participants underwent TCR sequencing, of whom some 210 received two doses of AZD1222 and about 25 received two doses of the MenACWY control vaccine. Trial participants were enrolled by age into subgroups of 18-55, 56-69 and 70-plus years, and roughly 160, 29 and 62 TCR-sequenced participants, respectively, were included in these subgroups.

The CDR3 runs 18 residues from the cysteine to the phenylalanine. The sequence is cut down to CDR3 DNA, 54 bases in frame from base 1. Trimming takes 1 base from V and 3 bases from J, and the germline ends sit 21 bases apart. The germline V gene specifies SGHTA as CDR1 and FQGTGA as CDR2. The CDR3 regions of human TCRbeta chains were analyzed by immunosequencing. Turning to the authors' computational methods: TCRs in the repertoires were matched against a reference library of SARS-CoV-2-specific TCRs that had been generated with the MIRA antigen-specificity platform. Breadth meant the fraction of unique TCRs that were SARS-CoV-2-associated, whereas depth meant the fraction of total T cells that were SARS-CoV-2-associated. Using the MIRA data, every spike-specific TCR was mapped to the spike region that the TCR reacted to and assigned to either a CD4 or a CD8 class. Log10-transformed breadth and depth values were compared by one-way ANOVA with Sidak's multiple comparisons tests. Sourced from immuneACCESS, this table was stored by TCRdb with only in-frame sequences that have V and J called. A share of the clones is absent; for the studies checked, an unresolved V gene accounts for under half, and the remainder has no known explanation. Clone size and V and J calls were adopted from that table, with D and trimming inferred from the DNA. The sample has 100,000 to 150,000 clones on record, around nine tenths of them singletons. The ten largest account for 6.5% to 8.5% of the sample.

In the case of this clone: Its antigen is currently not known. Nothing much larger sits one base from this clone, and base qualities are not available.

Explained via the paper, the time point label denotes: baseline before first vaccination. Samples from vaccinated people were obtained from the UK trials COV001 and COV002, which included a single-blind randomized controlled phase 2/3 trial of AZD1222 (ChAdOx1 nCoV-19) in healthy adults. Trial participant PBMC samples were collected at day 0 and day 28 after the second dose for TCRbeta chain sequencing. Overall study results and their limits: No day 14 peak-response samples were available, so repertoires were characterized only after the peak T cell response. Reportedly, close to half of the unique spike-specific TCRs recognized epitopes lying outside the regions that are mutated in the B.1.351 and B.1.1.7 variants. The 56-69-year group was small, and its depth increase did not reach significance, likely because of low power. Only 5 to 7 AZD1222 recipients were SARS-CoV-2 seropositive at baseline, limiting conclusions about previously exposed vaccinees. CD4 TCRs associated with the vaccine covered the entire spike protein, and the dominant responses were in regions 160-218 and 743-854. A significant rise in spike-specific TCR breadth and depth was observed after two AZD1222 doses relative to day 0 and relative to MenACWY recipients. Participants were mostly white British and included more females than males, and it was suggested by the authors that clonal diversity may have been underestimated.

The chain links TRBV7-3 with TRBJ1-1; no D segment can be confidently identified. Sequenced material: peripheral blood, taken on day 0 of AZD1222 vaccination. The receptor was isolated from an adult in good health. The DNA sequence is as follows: TGTGCCAGCAGCTTAAGGGATCCTGGACGGTTGATCTACACTGAAGCTTTCTTT. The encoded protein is CASSLRDPGRLIYTEAFF.